These 22 T cell receptor beta chains originate from one sample sequenced in a study of cytomegalovirus exposure and HLA in healthy donors. The PCR made use of 60 Vbeta and 13 Jbeta primers. The method was immunoSEQ multiplex PCR; TCRdb's version includes in-frame clones alone and lacks a portion of them. The data show 200,000 to 250,000 clones, roughly 84% seen once. Sequencing was performed on PBMCs. The receptors stem from a boy aged 2 to 9 in good health and CMV-seronegative.

J is TRBJ1-5 and V is TRBV27, with TRBD1 matching 8 bases. CDR1 is MNHEY and CDR2 is SMNVEV in the germline V gene (reference sequence). Germline trimming cut 3 bases from V and 3 bases from J; bases unmatched to any gene: 1. CDR3 length: 14 amino acids. DNA for the CDR3: TGTGCCAGCAGTTTCCAGGGGGCCAATCAGCCCCAGCATTTT. Its protein product is CASSFQGANQPQHF.

The rearrangement joins TRBV9 to TRBJ2-7; D remains ambiguous. V was clipped by 4 bases and J by 0 bases, with 11 bases between them. The CDR3 runs 14 residues. CDR1 is SGDLS, CDR2 YYNGEE, per germline. This CDR3 is CASSPLHVSYEQYF. The CDR3 coding sequence is TGTGCCAGCAGCCCCTTACACGTCTCCTACGAGCAGTACTTC.

In this sample, this clone turned up once. The chain links TRBV5-6 to TRBJ2-7; 8 nucleotides align to TRBD1. J was trimmed by 2 bases and V by 4 bases; bases with no gene match: 5. The germline V gene has CDR1 SGHDT and CDR2 YYEEEE. The CDR3 is 14 residues long. CDR3 sequence: CASSDGTGAYEQYF. The CDR3 DNA reads TGTGCCAGCAGCGACGGGACAGGAGCCTACGAGCAGTACTTC.

The chain couples TRBV30 to TRBJ2-4; TRBD1 matches 10 bases. Germline V lookup: CDR1 GTSNPN, CDR2 SVGIG (reference sequence). This CDR3 has 13 residues. The ends lost 6 bases at V and 9 bases at J; junction bases unmatched: 8. DNA for the CDR3: TGTGCCTGTAAGGGACAGGGGATTCCCATTCAGTACTTC. Encoded protein: CACKGQGIPIQYF.

As for this clone: The sample has other DNA sequences that encode this CDR3 too. The chain employs TRBV27 and TRBJ2-7; maybe TRBD1 (6 bases). Germline values: CDR1 MNHEY, CDR2 SMNVEV (reference sequence). This CDR3 has 13 residues. V gave up 4 bases and J gave up 1 base, with 8 bases separating them. This CDR3 is CASSWGHSYEQYF. The CDR3 bases are TGTGCCAGCAGTTGGGGACATTCCTACGAGCAGTACTTC.

This chain uses TRBV30 with TRBJ2-2; TRBD2 agrees at 11 bases. The CDR3 covers 15 residues. Trimming took 5 bases from V and 1 from J; bases not matched to a gene: 3. CDR1 is GTSNPN and CDR2 is SVGIG in the germline V gene (reference sequence). The CDR3 sequence: CAWLAGGKNTGELFF. CDR3 bases: TGTGCCTGGTTAGCGGGAGGGAAGAACACCGGGGAGCTGTTTTTT.

CDR3 coding DNA: TGTGCCAGTAGCTCGGGGTCCGGGACAGGGAGTTCCTACGAGCAGTACTTC. Translation: CASSSGSGTGSSYEQYF. This chain links TRBV19 with TRBJ2-7, with 9 bases lining up with TRBD1. The CDR3 contains 17 residues. Germline values: CDR1 LNHDA, CDR2 SQIVND (reference sequence). V gave up 6 bases and J gave up 1 base; unmatched junction bases: 13.

The J gene is TRBJ2-7, the V gene TRBV7-3; maybe TRBD1 (7 bases). This CDR3 has 17 amino acids. CDR1 and CDR2 (germline): SGHTA, FQGTGA. The V and J ends lost 2 bases and 4 bases respectively, with 21 bases between them. As DNA, the CDR3 is TGTGCCAGCAGCTTAGGGGCCCTCAGGGGGGCATGTTACGAGCAGTACTTC. Translating gives CASSLGALRGACYEQYF.

The genes are TRBV14 and TRBJ2-7; 7 nucleotides agree with TRBD2. Trimming cost V 2 bases and J 3 bases; bases outside gene matches: 4. CDR3 length equals 14 residues. Germline loops: CDR1 SGHDN, CDR2 FVKESK. As DNA, the CDR3 is TGTGCCAGCAGCCAAAGCGGGATGCTCTACGAGCAGTACTTC. Translation: CASSQSGMLYEQYF.

CDR3 loop: CASSLVREGYNEQFF. DNA for the CDR3: TGTGCCAGCAGTTTAGTGCGGGAGGGTTACAATGAGCAGTTCTTC. The rearrangement links TRBV27 to TRBJ2-1, with TRBD2 matching 9 bases. CDR3 length: 15 amino acids. V was pared by 2 bases and J by 4 bases, with 3 bases of the junction left unmatched. Per the germline V gene, CDR1 is MNHEY and CDR2 is SMNVEV (reference sequence).

The chain joins TRBV6-5 to TRBJ1-1, with TRBD1 matching 10 bases. The junction had 5 bases not matched to a gene; V was cut back by 6 bases and J by 7 bases. This CDR3 has 13 residues. Germline CDR1 is MNHEY and CDR2 is SVGAGI. The CDR3 DNA follows: TGTGCCAGCAGCCCAGACAGGGGGCGTGAAGCTTTCTTT. Amino acid sequence: CASSPDRGREAFF.

V is TRBV19 and J is TRBJ1-4; 8 positions agree with TRBD1. The ends lost 5 bases at V and 8 bases at J; junction bases unmatched: 10. Looked up from germline, CDR1 is LNHDA and CDR2 is SQIVND (reference sequence). CDR3 length equals 15 residues. CDR3 protein: CASSANGTGREKLFF. CDR3 coding DNA: TGTGCCAGTAGTGCAAACGGGACAGGACGGGAAAAACTGTTTTTT.

The genes are TRBV2 and TRBJ2-2; 8 nucleotides agree with TRBD1. CDR3 length: 14 residues. Looked up from germline, CDR1 is SNHLY and CDR2 is FYNNEI. J was trimmed by 3 bases and V by 8 bases; bases with no gene match: 5. CDR3 in amino acids: CASQNRGYTGELFF. The CDR3 coding sequence is TGTGCCAGCCAAAACAGGGGGTACACCGGGGAGCTGTTTTTT.

This chain joins TRBV30 and TRBJ2-7, with TRBD2 matching over 10 bases. Germline CDR1 is GTSNPN and CDR2 is SVGIG (reference sequence). With V trimmed by 2 bases and J by 6 bases, 16 bases remained unmatched. This CDR3 has 17 residues. CDR3 nucleotide sequence: TGTGCCTGGAGTATTACGCGGACTAGCGGAGGGACGGTCGAGCAGTACTTC. Translation gives CAWSITRTSGGTVEQYF.

This clone is a singleton in its sample. The chain has TRBV30 and TRBJ2-7, with a weak D call TRBD2 (7 bases). V lost 0 bases and J lost 7, with 13 bases in between. This CDR3 has 13 residues. CDR1 GTSNPN and CDR2 SVGIG come from the germline V gene (reference sequence). CDR3 loop: CAWSVRGGAEQYF. CDR3 DNA: TGTGCCTGGAGTGTACGAGGGGGGGCTGAGCAGTACTTC. The complete variable domain, with remaining parts taken from reference TRBV30 and TRBJ2-7, reads SQTIHQWPATLVQPVGSPLSLECTVEGTSNPNLYWYRQAAGRGLQLLFYSVGIGQISSEVPQNLSASRPQDRQFILSSKKLLLSDSGFYLCAWSVRGGAEQYFGPGTRLTVT.

The chain employs TRBV5-1 and TRBJ2-1; 12 bases are shared with TRBD2. The CDR3 extends over 17 amino acids. J gave up 2 bases and V 4 bases, and 7 bases lay outside the gene matches. Germline V gene data show CDR1 as SGHRS and CDR2 as YFSETQ. The CDR3 spells CASSGGGLAGAYNEQFF. CDR3 bases: TGCGCCAGCAGCGGGGGGGGACTAGCGGGTGCCTACAATGAGCAGTTCTTC.

The chain recombines TRBV18 with TRBJ2-7, with a tentative D call TRBD1 (6 bases). V dropped 4 bases and J dropped 0 bases, with 19 bases sitting between them. The CDR3 contains 17 residues. Germline assignment: CDR1 KGHSH and CDR2 LQKENI. CDR3 protein: CASSLRRRTDISYEQYF. The CDR3 DNA reads TGTGCCAGCTCACTAAGGCGTCGGACAGACATCTCCTACGAGCAGTACTTC.

The chain combines TRBV28 with TRBJ2-7; 14 positions match TRBD2. CDR1 MDHEN and CDR2 SYDVKM come from the germline V gene. Losses at the gene ends were 5 bases for V and 5 bases for J; bases not matched to a gene: 5. This CDR3 has 15 residues. The CDR3 DNA sequence: TGTGCCAGCAGTCCGACTAGCGGGGGGGGCAACGAGCAGTACTTC. Translating it yields CASSPTSGGGNEQYF.

This clone was seen a single time. The V gene is TRBV11-2, the J gene TRBJ1-3; the D is unclear. Trimming shortened V by 1 base and J by 0 bases, and 7 bases separated the two germline ends. This CDR3 is built from 15 residues. Germline values: CDR1 SGHAT, CDR2 FQNNGV. CDR3 region: CASSLVQSSGNTIYF. In DNA form, the CDR3 reads TGTGCCAGCAGCTTAGTACAGAGCTCTGGAAACACCATATATTTT. The full variable domain, rest sourced from reference TRBV11-2 and TRBJ1-3, is EAGVAQSPRYKIIEKRQSVAFWCNPISGHATLYWYQQILGQGPKLLIQFQNNGVVDDSQLPKDRFSAERLKGVDSTLKIQPAKLEDSAVYLCASSLVQSSGNTIYFGEGSWLTVV.

The genes are TRBV5-1 and TRBJ2-3; 9 bases are shared with TRBD2. Germline values: CDR1 SGHRS, CDR2 YFSETQ. The CDR3 extends over 15 amino acids. Losses at the gene ends were 3 bases for V and 0 bases for J; bases not matched to a gene: 2. Written as DNA, the CDR3 is TGCGCCAGCAGCTCTAGCGGGGTTAGCACAGATACGCAGTATTTT. Residues: CASSSSGVSTDTQYF.

The chain has TRBV7-9 and TRBJ2-3; TRBD2 matches at 13 bases. CDR3 length: 17 amino acids. Trimming cost V 5 bases and J 2 bases; bases outside gene matches: 7. Germline assignment: CDR1 SEHNR and CDR2 FQNEAQ (reference sequence). The CDR3 sequence: CASSTRTSGGHTDTQYF. CDR3 bases: TGTGCCAGCAGCACCCGGACTAGCGGGGGACACACAGATACGCAGTATTTT.

The chain has TRBV27 and TRBJ1-5; D possibly corresponds to TRBD1 (6 bases). The CDR3 spans 15 residues. Germline V lookup: CDR1 MNHEY, CDR2 SMNVEV (reference sequence). Trimming removed 5 bases at V and 3 bases at J, with 14 bases between. CDR3 residues: CASSPRQVDNQPQHF. CDR3 coding DNA: TGTGCCAGCAGTCCGAGACAGGTAGACAATCAGCCCCAGCATTTT.